This entry is about one T cell receptor (beta chain). Its antigen is not identified. The CDR3 contains 14 residues. Trimming shortened V by 2 bases and J by 3 bases, and 11 bases separated the two germline ends. CDR1 is SGHDT and CDR2 is YYEEEE in the germline V gene. The source of the sample is a study of T cells in localized non-small cell lung cancer. General study results and limits: One tumor region alone was sequenced, and heterogeneity therefore remains possible. Overall survival was longer when the density of T cells in the blood was higher. Detection in adjacent lung was observed for a median around 50 of the top 100 tumor clones. Uninvolved adjacent lung showed the highest T cell clonality, exceeding tumor.

Data came from immunoSEQ multiplex PCR; TCRdb stores just in-frame clones and leaves some out. This sample has about 72,000 clones, with approximately 88% found just once. This TCR was sampled from a female donor aged 60 or older with stage I lung adenocarcinoma. The chain combines TRBV5-6 with TRBJ1-1; D might be TRBD1 (6 bases). The material was peripheral blood, obtained before any cancer treatment. The CDR3 region has the DNA TGTGCCAGCAGCTTCGTTCCAGGGGACACTGAAGCTTTCTTT. This sequence encodes CASSFVPGDTEAFF.